These T cell receptor beta chains were read from a single sample in a study of STAT5B mutations in CD4+ large granular lymphocyte leukemia. Assay used: immunoSEQ multiplex PCR; TCRdb lists only in-frame clones, some missing. The table lists tens of thousands of clones, about four fifths of them singletons. Sequencing was performed on CD4+ T cells from blood buffy coats. These receptors came from a human donor in good health. The CDR3 runs from the conserved cysteine through the conserved F or W. Each record gives: J gene, D gene, V gene, clone size, CDR3 protein, CDR3 DNA. A D gene is named only where the DNA matches it firmly. The size of a clone is reported for some rows only, either as once, few or many, or as a class for expanded clones.

J: TRBJ2-4; D: TRBD1; V: TRBV7-2; size: -; CDR3: CASSLVVGTGSAKNIQYF; DNA: TGTGCCAGCAGCTTAGTAGTGGGGACAGGGTCAGCCAAAAACATTCAGTACTTC
J: TRBJ2-7; D: -; V: TRBV13; size: -; CDR3: CASSPRMTAYEQYF; DNA: TGTGCCAGCAGCCCTCGGATGACCGCCTACGAGCAGTACTTC
J: TRBJ1-6; D: -; V: TRBV7-2; size: -; CDR3: CASSQGAGGSPLHF; DNA: TGTGCCAGCAGCCAAGGGGCGGGGGGATCACCCCTCCACTTT
J: TRBJ1-5; D: TRBD1; V: TRBV28; size: once; CDR3: CASTLDRGLGSNQPQHF; DNA: TGTGCCAGCACCCTGGACAGGGGGCTAGGGAGCAATCAGCCCCAGCATTTT
J: TRBJ1-4; D: TRBD1; V: TRBV10-2; size: -; CDR3: CASSDQGGEKLFF; DNA: TGCGCCAGCAGTGACCAGGGGGGGGAAAAACTGTTTTTT
J: TRBJ2-1; D: -; V: TRBV5-1; size: -; CDR3: CASSFGGTGRSYNEQFF; DNA: TGCGCCAGCAGCTTTGGGGGTACAGGGAGATCTTACAATGAGCAGTTCTTC
J: TRBJ2-7; D: TRBD1; V: TRBV5-1; size: -; CDR3: CASSSGQGAYEQYF; DNA: TGCGCCAGCAGCTCGGGACAGGGGGCCTACGAGCAGTACTTC
J: TRBJ2-3; D: -; V: TRBV29-1; size: -; CDR3: CSGGAQAGRPDTQYF; DNA: TGCAGCGGGGGGGCCCAAGCGGGGAGGCCAGATACGCAGTATTTT
J: TRBJ1-5; D: TRBD1; V: TRBV6-6; size: -; CDR3: CAGGTGVQNQPQHF; DNA: TGTGCCGGCGGGACAGGCGTCCAAAATCAGCCCCAGCATTTT
J: TRBJ1-1; D: -; V: TRBV4-2; size: medium-sized; CDR3: CASSQDSTGANTEAFF; DNA: TGTGCCAGCAGCCAAGACTCGACAGGAGCGAACACTGAAGCTTTCTTT
J: TRBJ2-7; D: -; V: TRBV14; size: -; CDR3: CASSQDRVEQYF; DNA: TGTGCCAGCAGCCAAGATCGGGTCGAGCAGTACTTC
J: TRBJ2-5; D: TRBD2; V: TRBV11-3; size: few; CDR3: CASSLGLAGGPTETQYF; DNA: TGTGCCAGCAGCTTAGGGCTAGCGGGAGGGCCGACCGAGACCCAGTACTTC
J: TRBJ2-3; D: -; V: TRBV4-1; size: -; CDR3: CASSQGRSVSTDTQYF; DNA: TGCGCCAGCAGCCAAGGGAGGAGCGTTAGCACAGATACGCAGTATTTT
J: TRBJ2-5; D: TRBD1; V: TRBV12-5; size: -; CDR3: CASGPGQVGETQYF; DNA: TGTGCTAGTGGTCCGGGACAGGTCGGAGAGACCCAGTACTTC
J: TRBJ2-7; D: -; V: TRBV4-3; size: once; CDR3: CASSQRTGTYEQYF; DNA: TGCGCCAGCAGCCAGAGGACTGGGACCTACGAGCAGTACTTC
J: TRBJ1-2; D: -; V: TRBV5-1; size: once; CDR3: CATSPREGNGYTF; DNA: TGCGCCACCTCCCCCAGGGAAGGTAATGGCTACACCTTC
J: TRBJ2-5; D: -; V: TRBV5-4; size: few; CDR3: CASSPGTVGTQYF; DNA: TGTGCCAGCAGCCCAGGGACCGTGGGGACCCAGTACTTC
J: TRBJ2-7; D: -; V: TRBV27; size: -; CDR3: CASSLSNLGREQYF; DNA: TGTGCCAGCAGTTTATCGAATTTAGGGCGCGAGCAGTACTTC
J: TRBJ1-2; D: -; V: TRBV25-1; size: -; CDR3: CASSELGETGYTF; DNA: TGTGCCAGCAGTGAATTAGGGGAGACGGGCTACACCTTC
J: TRBJ2-5; D: -; V: TRBV6-6; size: -; CDR3: CASSSTSGETQYF; DNA: TGTGCCAGCAGTTCCACCTCTGGTGAGACCCAGTACTTC
J: TRBJ2-3; D: -; V: TRBV7-2; size: -; CDR3: CASSPRLGGVDTQYF; DNA: TGTGCCAGCAGCCCCAGGTTAGGGGGAGTGGATACGCAGTATTTT
J: TRBJ1-2; D: -; V: TRBV25-1; size: -; CDR3: CASSEYPREGYTF; DNA: TGTGCCAGCAGTGAATACCCCCGAGAAGGCTACACCTTC
J: TRBJ2-2; D: TRBD1; V: TRBV5-4; size: -; CDR3: CASSTGQGTDTGELFF; DNA: TGTGCCAGCAGCACGGGACAGGGGACGGACACCGGGGAGCTGTTTTTT
J: TRBJ1-1; D: -; V: TRBV7-2; size: -; CDR3: CASSLEGWTEAFF; DNA: TGTGCCAGCAGCTTAGAGGGTTGGACTGAAGCTTTCTTT
J: TRBJ2-1; D: -; V: TRBV7-2; size: once; CDR3: CASSTGLINEQFF; DNA: TGTGCCAGCAGCACAGGGCTGATCAATGAGCAGTTCTTC
J: TRBJ2-1; D: TRBD1; V: TRBV4-3; size: -; CDR3: CASSLLLAQGFFYEQFF; DNA: TGCGCCAGCAGCCTCTTATTGGCACAGGGGTTTTTCTATGAGCAGTTCTTC
J: TRBJ1-3; D: -; V: TRBV4-3; size: -; CDR3: CASSQAPPGSSGNTIYF; DNA: TGCGCCAGCAGCCAAGCCCCGCCGGGGAGCTCTGGAAACACCATATATTTT
J: TRBJ2-1; D: TRBD2; V: TRBV15; size: -; CDR3: CATRTSGHNEQFF; DNA: TGTGCCACCAGGACTAGCGGCCACAATGAGCAGTTCTTC
J: TRBJ1-2; D: -; V: TRBV14; size: -; CDR3: CASSQDTAQGSYGYTF; DNA: TGTGCCAGCAGCCAAGATACGGCACAGGGATCGTATGGCTACACCTTC
J: TRBJ2-3; D: -; V: TRBV15; size: -; CDR3: CATSRDPSTDTQYF; DNA: TGTGCCACCAGCAGAGATCCTAGCACAGATACGCAGTATTTT
J: TRBJ1-1; D: TRBD1; V: TRBV7-9; size: -; CDR3: CASSFGDRGPMTEAFF; DNA: TGTGCCAGCAGCTTTGGGGACAGGGGGCCGATGACTGAAGCTTTCTTT
J: TRBJ2-1; D: TRBD2; V: TRBV2; size: -; CDR3: CASSASSGRNNEQFF; DNA: TGTGCCAGCAGCGCGTCCAGCGGGAGGAATAATGAGCAGTTCTTC
J: TRBJ1-1; D: TRBD1; V: TRBV19; size: -; CDR3: CASSLLPGQLNTEAFF; DNA: TGTGCCAGTAGCCTCCTCCCGGGACAGTTAAACACTGAAGCTTTCTTT
J: TRBJ2-1; D: -; V: TRBV28; size: -; CDR3: CASSFGGGSFSYNEQFF; DNA: TGTGCCAGCAGTTTTGGCGGTGGATCTTTCTCCTACAATGAGCAGTTCTTC
J: TRBJ1-6; D: TRBD1; V: TRBV5-4; size: -; CDR3: CASSLGDRVNSPLHF; DNA: TGTGCCAGCAGCTTGGGGGACAGGGTGAATTCACCCCTCCACTTT
J: TRBJ2-2; D: -; V: TRBV11-2; size: -; CDR3: CASSRGRSLNTGELFF; DNA: TGTGCCAGCAGCCGCGGACGGTCCCTTAACACCGGGGAGCTGTTTTTT
J: TRBJ1-2; D: TRBD1; V: TRBV5-8; size: -; CDR3: CASSPPPRTGGANYGYTF; DNA: TGTGCCAGCAGCCCACCGCCGCGGACAGGGGGGGCTAACTATGGCTACACCTTC